Listed here are 21 T cell receptor beta chains from one sample, sequenced in a study of T-cell memory formation after mild COVID-19 (dated by TCRdb to the early 2020s). Libraries were constructed by 5' RACE. Instrument used: Illumina NovaSeq 6000. Starting from the raw public reads, TCRdb applied fastp trimming at Q25, assembled clones with MiXCR and retained in-frame beta chains. A single entry per CDR3 protein holds the most common genes and DNA from its merged rows. Within this sample are about 350,000 distinct CDR3 sequences, with roughly an eighth of them counted one time only. The ten largest clonotypes hold 22% of the sample. The sample consisted of PBMCs or a T cell subset sorted from them (not recorded which). The receptors shown here come from a man between 18 and 35 years old who had mild COVID-19 (a few samples of this study predate the infection). The sample titles of this study are shuffled in the database, so cell type and time point are left out; the donor was told from shared clones.

The genes are TRBV5-1 and TRBJ1-4; no clear D. Trimming left V 4 bases short and J 6 bases short, with 10 bases between. CDR1 is SGHRS and CDR2 is YFSETQ in the germline V gene. The CDR3 spans 13 residues. The CDR3 spells CASSPTTDEKLFF. The CDR3 DNA follows: TGCGCCAGCAGCCCAACGACGGATGAAAAACTGTTTTTT.

This clonotype was recorded a few times. The chain combines TRBV7-8 with TRBJ2-3; 8 bases agree with TRBD2. Germline CDR1 and CDR2: SGHVS and FQNEAQ. J gave up 2 bases and V 2 bases, and 6 bases lay outside the gene matches. The CDR3 spans 16 residues. The CDR3 loop is CASSLKGLGSTDTQYF. The CDR3 DNA follows: TGTGCCAGCAGCTTAAAGGGACTAGGGTCCACAGATACGCAGTATTTT. Drawing the rest from reference TRBV7-8 and TRBJ2-3, the complete variable domain is GAGVSQSPRYKVAKRGQDVALRCDPISGHVSLFWYQQALGQGPEFLTYFQNEAQLDKSGLPSDRFFAERPEGSVSTLKIQRTQQEDSAVYLCASSLKGLGSTDTQYFGPGTRLTVL.

The chain recombines TRBV7-2 with TRBJ1-3; 7 bases agree with TRBD1. Unmatched junction bases numbered 7, after V lost 3 bases and J lost 2 bases. Germline assignment: CDR1 SGHTA and CDR2 FQGNSA. The CDR3 runs to 16 residues. CDR3 DNA: TGTGCCAGCAGCTTTCAAGGGGGCAGCGCTGGAAACACCATATATTTT. Protein: CASSFQGGSAGNTIYF. The variable domain in full, with the rest retrieved from reference TRBV7-2 and TRBJ1-3, is GAGVSQSPSNKVTEKGKDVELRCDPISGHTALYWYRQSLGQGLEFLIYFQGNSAPDKSGLPSDRFSAERTGGSVSTLTIQRTQQEDSAVYLCASSFQGGSAGNTIYFGEGSWLTVV.

This clonotype was seen a few times. The rearrangement uses TRBV9 and TRBJ2-2; 7 bases align to TRBD1. The CDR3 has 16 amino acids. Germline values: CDR1 SGDLS, CDR2 YYNGEE. V was clipped by 4 bases and J by 3 bases; unmatched bases: 9. CDR3 sequence (DNA): TGTGCCAGCAGCCCACGGACAGGTTCAGACACCGGGGAGCTGTTTTTT. Residues: CASSPRTGSDTGELFF.

This chain uses TRBV5-1 with TRBJ2-5; 7 bases agree with TRBD2. Looked up from germline, CDR1 is SGHRS and CDR2 is YFSETQ. The CDR3 runs to 14 residues. V lost 4 bases and J lost 2; bases outside the gene matches: 5. The CDR3 spells CASSDGLGQETQYF. CDR3 DNA: TGCGCCAGCAGCGACGGACTAGGACAAGAGACCCAGTACTTC.

This clonotype was seen repeatedly, ten times or more. The V call is TRBV27, the J call TRBJ2-1, with D unclear. V dropped 6 bases and J dropped 9 bases, with 15 bases sitting between them. CDR1 is MNHEY and CDR2 is SMNVEV in the germline V gene (reference sequence). The CDR3 is 13 residues long. In nucleotides, the CDR3 is TGTGCCAGCAGAATCTGGGTACAAGGTGAGCAGTTCTTC. As protein: CASRIWVQGEQFF.

V usage is TRBV9 and J usage is TRBJ2-2; D is ambiguous. The germline CDR1 and CDR2 sequences are SGDLS and YYNGEE. This CDR3 has 15 residues. Trimming took off 2 bases at V and 3 bases at J, with 11 bases between the two ends. The CDR3 DNA is TGTGCCAGCAGCGTGTCCCCTGGTTACACCGGGGAGCTGTTTTTT. As protein: CASSVSPGYTGELFF.

V gene TRBV7-9 combines with J gene TRBJ1-2, with 12 bases that match TRBD1. Germline CDR1 and CDR2: SEHNR and FQNEAQ (reference sequence). Trimming removed 4 bases from V and 4 bases from J; junction bases left unmatched: 10. CDR3 length: 17 residues. The CDR3 DNA sequence: TGTGCCAGCAGCTCCGGGACAGGGGGCGCTTGGGCCTATGGCTACACCTTC. Protein sequence: CASSSGTGGAWAYGYTF.

This clonotype was observed a handful of times. This chain links TRBV7-2 with TRBJ1-5; TRBD1 might be the D (5 bases). Deletions cut 5 bases from V and 3 bases from J, with 17 bases between. Germline V gives CDR1 SGHTA, CDR2 FQGNSA. CDR3 length: 16 amino acids. CDR3 loop: CASSPNQGSANQPQHF. CDR3 nucleotide sequence: TGTGCCAGCAGCCCTAACCAGGGTTCCGCCAATCAGCCCCAGCATTTT. The variable domain in full, completed from reference TRBV7-2 and TRBJ1-5, reads GAGVSQSPSNKVTEKGKDVELRCDPISGHTALYWYRQSLGQGLEFLIYFQGNSAPDKSGLPSDRFSAERTGGSVSTLTIQRTQQEDSAVYLCASSPNQGSANQPQHFGDGTRLSIL.

V and J are TRBV5-5 and TRBJ2-1, with 7 bases identical to TRBD2. CDR3 length: 15 amino acids. Germline assignment: CDR1 SGHKS and CDR2 YYEKEE (reference sequence). The V gene end was trimmed by 1 base and the J gene end by 8 bases; junction bases not matched to a gene: 9. The CDR3 nucleotides are TGTGCCAGCAGCTTGCTCGTGCGGGGGTCCTATGAGCAGTTCTTC. Amino acid sequence: CASSLLVRGSYEQFF.

In its sample, this clonotype was seen a few times. At one of its ends the junction is not consistent with the germline gene, which may arise from a read error. The chain is built from TRBV6-5 and TRBJ1-1; D uncertain. CDR1 MNHEY and CDR2 SVGAGI come from the germline V gene. CDR3 length: 14 amino acids. The DNA for the CDR3 is TGTGCCAGCAGTTACTCGCCCGAGAACGCTGAAGCTTTCTTT. Translating it yields CASSYSPENAEAFF.

The sample holds a few counts of this clonotype. The chain carries TRBV7-2 and TRBJ2-1, with D possibly being TRBD1 or TRBD2 (5 bases each). Looked up from germline, CDR1 is SGHTA and CDR2 is FQGNSA. The V gene lost 5 bases and the J gene lost 0 bases, with 11 bases spanning the gap. This CDR3 has 15 amino acids. CDR3 DNA sequence: TGTGCCAGCAGCCGCTTGGGACCCTCCTACAATGAGCAGTTCTTC. Translating it yields CASSRLGPSYNEQFF.

V gene TRBV5-1 combines with J gene TRBJ2-3; D is possibly TRBD2 (6 bases). Germline V gene data show CDR1 as SGHRS and CDR2 as YFSETQ. The V end was cut by 3 bases, the J end by 2 bases, with 10 bases between. The CDR3 is 14 amino acids. CDR3 bases: TGCGCCAGCAGCTGGCGGGACCTCACAGATACGCAGTATTTT. Translation gives CASSWRDLTDTQYF.

Note on this clonotype: Given a much more abundant clone one base away, this may be a read error. The chain carries TRBV27 and TRBJ2-2; 7 bases are a match to TRBD1. This CDR3 is built from 13 residues. Trimming removed 8 bases from V and 1 base from J; junction bases left unmatched: 1. The germline CDR1 and CDR2 sequences are MNHEY and SMNVEV (reference sequence). The DNA of the CDR3 is TGTGCCAGCCGGGACAGGAACACCGGGGAGCTGTTTTTT. This sequence encodes CASRDRNTGELFF.

This clonotype was seen more than once but under ten times. The rearrangement joins TRBV10-3 to TRBJ2-7; tentative D call: TRBD1 (7 bases). Germline lookup yields CDR1 ENHRY and CDR2 SYGVKD. There are 15 residues in the CDR3. V was shortened by 4 bases and J by 3 bases, with 16 bases between the two germline ends. The chain's CDR3 is CAISGGGGQNYEQYF. CDR3 coding DNA: TGTGCCATCAGTGGTGGAGGGGGACAGAACTACGAGCAGTACTTC.

The V call is TRBV6-1, the J call TRBJ2-1; 11 bases agree with TRBD1. CDR1 is MNHNS, CDR2 SASEGT, per germline. CDR3 length: 14 amino acids. Trimming cost V 5 bases and J 5 bases; bases outside gene matches: 2. The CDR3 loop is CASSRDRGDNEQFF. DNA for the CDR3: TGTGCCAGCAGTAGGGACAGGGGGGACAATGAGCAGTTCTTC.

This clonotype has a handful of counts. The J gene is TRBJ2-3, the V gene TRBV4-3; D tentatively reads TRBD1 or TRBD2 (5 bases each). The CDR3 extends over 18 amino acids. In germline, CDR1 is LGHNA, CDR2 YSLEER. V was clipped by 3 bases and J by 0 bases, with 19 bases between them. The CDR3 protein is CASSQTPRGLSSTDTQYF. The CDR3 DNA is TGCGCCAGCAGCCAGACCCCCCGGGGCCTAAGTAGCACAGATACGCAGTATTTT.

The sample holds a few counts of this clonotype. The chain recombines TRBV4-1 with TRBJ2-3, with 7 positions matching TRBD2. CDR1 and CDR2 from the germline V gene are MGHRA and YSYEKL. The CDR3 is 16 amino acids. J gave up 2 bases and V 1 base, and 6 bases lay outside the gene matches. CDR3 in amino acids: CASSQAWRGYTDTQYF. CDR3 nucleotides: TGCGCCAGCAGCCAAGCCTGGCGGGGGTACACAGATACGCAGTATTTT.

This clonotype came up many times. The chain links TRBV5-1 to TRBJ2-5, with 10 bases that match TRBD1. V shed 3 bases, J shed 4 bases, and the junction held 3 bases outside the gene matches. Germline-derived CDR1 and CDR2 are SGHRS and YFSETQ. The CDR3 covers 14 residues. The CDR3 here is CASSSGQGLETQYF. The CDR3 DNA sequence: TGCGCCAGCAGCTCGGGACAGGGGTTAGAGACCCAGTACTTC.

There are many counts of this clonotype. V gene TRBV12-3 or TRBV12-4 combines with J gene TRBJ2-2; D not certain. The CDR3 has 14 residues. The V end was cut by 3 bases, the J end by 1 base, with 6 bases between. CDR3 sequence reads: CASSFALNTGELFF. CDR3 sequence (DNA): TGTGCCAGCAGTTTCGCCCTGAACACCGGGGAGCTGTTTTTT.

This clonotype was detected many times. The genes are TRBV5-1 and TRBJ2-7; 7 nucleotides match TRBD1. CDR1 is SGHRS and CDR2 is YFSETQ in the germline V gene. This CDR3 region has 15 residues. After removal of 1 base from V and 0 bases from J, the junction contained 4 bases not matched to a gene. CDR3 in DNA: TGCGCCAGCAGCTTGACAGGGGCGAACTCCTACGAGCAGTACTTC. It specifies CASSLTGANSYEQYF. Variable domain in full (rest from reference TRBV5-1 and TRBJ2-7): KAGVTQTPRYLIKTRGQQVTLSCSPISGHRSVSWYQQTPGQGLQFLFEYFSETQRNKGNFPGRFSGRQFSNSRSEMNVSTLELGDSALYLCASSLTGANSYEQYFGPGTRLTVT.